This is a list of T cell receptor beta chains from one sample in a study of CD8+ T cells in alopecia areata. Method: immunoSEQ multiplex PCR; TCRdb's copy keeps in-frame clones and lacks some. The sample comprises roughly 200,000 clones, approximately 38% of which are singletons, and 0.48% rests with the top ten. The material sequenced was CD4+ T cells sorted from blood, taken at week 34, from a patient treated with tofacitinib. Receptors were obtained from a human donor with alopecia areata. CDR3s include the opening cysteine and the closing phenylalanine or tryptophan. A D gene is named only where the DNA matches it firmly. The size field is filled for only some rows; it gives once, few, many or a size class.

D | size | J | V | DNA | CDR3
TRBD1 | - | TRBJ2-2 | TRBV9 | TGTGCCAGCAGCGTAGGGCCGGGACAGATGAGAACCGGGGAGCTGTTTTTT | CASSVGPGQMRTGELFF
- | - | TRBJ2-4 | TRBV30 | TGTGCCTGGAGTTCCTTGGACAGTGTGATAGCCAAAAACATTCAGTACTTC | CAWSSLDSVIAKNIQYF
- | few | TRBJ2-3 | TRBV18 | TGTGCCAGCTCACGACGGGACTTCACAGATACGCAGTATTTT | CASSRRDFTDTQYF
- | few | TRBJ2-5 | TRBV18 | TGTGCCAGCTCACCCGGCGGTCAAGAGACCCAGTACTTC | CASSPGGQETQYF
- | few | TRBJ1-2 | TRBV30 | TGTGCCTGGAGCGTAGGGTATGGCTACACCTTC | CAWSVGYGYTF
- | few | TRBJ2-7 | TRBV7-6 | TGTGCCAGCAGCTCGGGTACTACGCAGTACTTC | CASSSGTTQYF
- | few | TRBJ1-6 | TRBV15 | TGTGCCACCAGCAGTCACAGAGATAATTCACCCCTCCACTTT | CATSSHRDNSPLHF
- | - | TRBJ1-1 | TRBV19 | TGTGCCAGTACGTTCGGGCCGAGGACTGAAGCTTTCTTT | CASTFGPRTEAFF
- | - | TRBJ1-2 | TRBV30 | TGTGCCTGGAGCGCAGGTTCCTATGGCTACACCTTC | CAWSAGSYGYTF
- | - | TRBJ2-7 | TRBV27 | TGTGCCAGCAGTCCCCGTACCTTTTACGAGCAGTACTTC | CASSPRTFYEQYF
- | - | TRBJ1-1 | TRBV30 | TGTGCCTGGAGTGCGTATGGGGGCAGGAACACTGAAGCTTTCTTT | CAWSAYGGRNTEAFF
TRBD1 | few | TRBJ2-7 | TRBV4-1 | TGCGCCAGCAGCCAAGGCAAGCTTACAGGGGACTACGAGCAGTACTTC | CASSQGKLTGDYEQYF
- | - | TRBJ1-1 | TRBV7-7 | TGTGCCAGCAGCTTAGATGCGAACACTGAAGCTTTCTTT | CASSLDANTEAFF
- | few | TRBJ1-5 | TRBV30 | TGTGCCTGGAGCTTAGGGGGGCTCAATAGGGCCCAGCATTTT | CAWSLGGLNRAQHF
- | - | TRBJ1-5 | TRBV30 | TGTGCCTGGAGTGAAGGGCGGGCGCGCAATCAGCCCCAGCATTTT | CAWSEGRARNQPQHF
- | - | TRBJ1-1 | TRBV5-1 | TGCGCCAGCAGCTTGGGATCGGCTGCGGACCAAGCTTTCTTT | CASSLGSAADQAFF
- | few | TRBJ1-2 | TRBV7-9 | TGTGCCAGCAGCTTGGGATTGAGTTGGGGCTACACCTTC | CASSLGLSWGYTF
- | once | TRBJ1-2 | TRBV15 | TGTGCCACCAGCAGAGATGGGGGGGCGGATGGCTACACCTTC | CATSRDGGADGYTF
- | few | TRBJ1-4 | TRBV6-1 | TGTGCCAGCAGCCGACAAGGGGCAAATGAAAAACTGTTTTTT | CASSRQGANEKLFF
- | - | TRBJ1-1 | TRBV9 | TGTGCCAGCAGCGTAGGACAGGCGAACACTGAAGCTTTCTTT | CASSVGQANTEAFF
TRBD2 | - | TRBJ2-7 | TRBV11-2 | TGTGCCAGCAGCTCCCGGACTAGCGGGAGCCACGAGCAGTACTTC | CASSSRTSGSHEQYF
- | few | TRBJ2-7 | TRBV19 | TGTGCCACCAATCGTTTAAAGAGGTACTTC | CATNRLKRYF
- | few | TRBJ2-2 | TRBV18 | TGTGCCAGCTCACCACGCGGAGGGTCGGACGGGGAGCTGTTTTTT | CASSPRGGSDGELFF
- | few | TRBJ1-4 | TRBV14 | TGTGCCAGCAGCGCTCGGTTAGCAACTAATGAAAAACTGTTTTTT | CASSARLATNEKLFF
- | few | TRBJ1-2 | TRBV7-2 | TGTGCCAGCAGTTCCTCCATTGACTTTGGAGGCTACACCTTC | CASSSSIDFGGYTF
- | few | TRBJ1-1 | TRBV30 | TGTGCCTGGGGCCGGAACACTGAAGCTTTCTTT | CAWGRNTEAFF
TRBD2 | - | TRBJ2-3 | TRBV6-6 | TGTGCCAGCAGTTCCCATAGCGGGGCAAGCACAGATACGCAGTATTTT | CASSSHSGASTDTQYF
- | few | TRBJ1-5 | TRBV4-1 | TGCGCCAGCAGCCAAGATCCCGGGGGCTGGAGACAGCCCCAGCATTTT | CASSQDPGGWRQPQHF
TRBD2 | few | TRBJ2-1 | TRBV5-6 | TGTGCCAGCAGCTGGGGGACTAGCGCGCCCAATGAGCAGTTCTTC | CASSWGTSAPNEQFF
- | - | TRBJ2-3 | TRBV10-3 | TGTGCCATCAGTCCGACAGGTCCGGATACGCAGTATTTT | CAISPTGPDTQYF
- | once | TRBJ2-6 | TRBV30 | TGTGCCTGGAGTTCTACAACCTTCTCTGGGGCCAACGTCCTGACTTTC | CAWSSTTFSGANVLTF
TRBD1 | few | TRBJ1-2 | TRBV11-2 | TGTGCCAGCAGCCCTATGGGAGGACAGGGTTATGGCTACACCTTC | CASSPMGGQGYGYTF
TRBD1 | - | TRBJ2-7 | TRBV6-1 | TGTGCCAGCAGCAAGGACAGGGGCTACGAGCAGTACTTC | CASSKDRGYEQYF
- | - | TRBJ1-1 | TRBV29-1 | TGCAGCGTCGGATACGGGTGGGGGGCTGAAGCTTTCTTT | CSVGYGWGAEAFF
- | - | TRBJ1-1 | TRBV25-1 | TGTGCCAGCAGTGAATACAGGGGGAACACTGAAGCTTTCTTT | CASSEYRGNTEAFF
- | few | TRBJ1-4 | TRBV4-2 | TGTGCCAGCAGCCAGGGTCGGGGGAATGAAAAACTGTTTTTT | CASSQGRGNEKLFF
- | - | TRBJ2-1 | TRBV7-2 | TGTGCCAGCAGCCTTCGGGAGGAGCAGTTCTTC | CASSLREEQFF
- | - | TRBJ1-5 | TRBV30 | TGTGCCTGGAGGGGCTCCTCTAGCAATCAGCCCCAGCATTTT | CAWRGSSSNQPQHF
TRBD2 | - | TRBJ2-4 | TRBV4-1 | TGTGCCAGCAGCCCGAGTTCGGCTAGCGGGGGGTATCTGTACTTC | CASSPSSASGGYLYF
- | - | TRBJ1-6 | TRBV5-1 | TGCGCCAGCAGCCTGGGGCCCAGTGCGGAAAATTCACCCCTCCACTTT | CASSLGPSAENSPLHF
- | few | TRBJ2-2 | TRBV7-6 | TGTGCCAGCAGCTTACTTGACAGCTTGAACACCGGGGAGCTGTTTTTT | CASSLLDSLNTGELFF
- | few | TRBJ2-1 | TRBV7-9 | TGTGCCAGCAGCACTTACCTTACAGGAAACAATGAGCAGTTCTTC | CASSTYLTGNNEQFF